This T cell receptor (beta chain) was obtained from a study of tumor-infiltrating lymphocytes in localized non-small cell lung cancer. Across the whole study: From each patient, both tumor and uninvolved lung, non-adjacent to tumor, were sampled. General study results and limits: Not all patients were TCR sequenced, owing to tissue quantity. No T-cell fraction difference was seen between IM1 and IM2 tumors.

The protocol was immunoSEQ multiplex PCR, while the TCRdb copy is restricted to in-frame clones and leaves out a portion. There are more than 9,500 clones in the sample; around three fifths occur only once, and approximately 6.7% lies in the top ten. A single count supports this clone. Its target is not known. The CDR3 sequence is 13 residues long. Trimming removed 1 base from V and 4 bases from J, with 8 bases in between. CDR1 SGHKS and CDR2 YYEKEE come from the germline V gene (reference sequence). The chain carries TRBV5-5 and TRBJ2-5; no clear D gene. This clonotype originated in a human donor with non-small cell lung cancer. The sequencing input was lung tumor tissue. The CDR3 reads CASSLTGAETQYF. The CDR3 DNA is TGTGCCAGCAGCTTGACCGGCGCAGAGACCCAGTACTTC.